This TCR beta chain was captured in a study of Ad26.COV2.S vaccination and SARS-CoV-2 variants. Germline CDR1 is MDHEN and CDR2 is SYDVKM. The CDR3 has 11 residues. V lost 6 bases to trimming and J lost 10 bases, with 10 bases between them. Sequencing used immunoSEQ multiplex PCR; TCRdb keeps in-frame clones, though not all of them. The table records about 350,000 clones, around nine tenths of them present only once. Treatment defined: around 19 received Ad26.COV2.S at low or high dose, single or two shots; 5 received placebo; per-sample allocation not given. Sampling happened 63 days after the first vaccine or placebo injection.

The TCR sequence derives from a person between 18 and 60 years old who received the Ad26.COV2.S COVID-19 vaccine or a placebo. The starting material was peripheral blood, obtained in a trial of Ad26.COV2.S vaccine versus placebo. The chain couples TRBV28 to TRBJ2-1; D remains ambiguous. For the CDR3, the DNA is TGTGCCAGCAGGTCGACTGGGGAGCAGTTCTTC. As protein: CASRSTGEQFF.